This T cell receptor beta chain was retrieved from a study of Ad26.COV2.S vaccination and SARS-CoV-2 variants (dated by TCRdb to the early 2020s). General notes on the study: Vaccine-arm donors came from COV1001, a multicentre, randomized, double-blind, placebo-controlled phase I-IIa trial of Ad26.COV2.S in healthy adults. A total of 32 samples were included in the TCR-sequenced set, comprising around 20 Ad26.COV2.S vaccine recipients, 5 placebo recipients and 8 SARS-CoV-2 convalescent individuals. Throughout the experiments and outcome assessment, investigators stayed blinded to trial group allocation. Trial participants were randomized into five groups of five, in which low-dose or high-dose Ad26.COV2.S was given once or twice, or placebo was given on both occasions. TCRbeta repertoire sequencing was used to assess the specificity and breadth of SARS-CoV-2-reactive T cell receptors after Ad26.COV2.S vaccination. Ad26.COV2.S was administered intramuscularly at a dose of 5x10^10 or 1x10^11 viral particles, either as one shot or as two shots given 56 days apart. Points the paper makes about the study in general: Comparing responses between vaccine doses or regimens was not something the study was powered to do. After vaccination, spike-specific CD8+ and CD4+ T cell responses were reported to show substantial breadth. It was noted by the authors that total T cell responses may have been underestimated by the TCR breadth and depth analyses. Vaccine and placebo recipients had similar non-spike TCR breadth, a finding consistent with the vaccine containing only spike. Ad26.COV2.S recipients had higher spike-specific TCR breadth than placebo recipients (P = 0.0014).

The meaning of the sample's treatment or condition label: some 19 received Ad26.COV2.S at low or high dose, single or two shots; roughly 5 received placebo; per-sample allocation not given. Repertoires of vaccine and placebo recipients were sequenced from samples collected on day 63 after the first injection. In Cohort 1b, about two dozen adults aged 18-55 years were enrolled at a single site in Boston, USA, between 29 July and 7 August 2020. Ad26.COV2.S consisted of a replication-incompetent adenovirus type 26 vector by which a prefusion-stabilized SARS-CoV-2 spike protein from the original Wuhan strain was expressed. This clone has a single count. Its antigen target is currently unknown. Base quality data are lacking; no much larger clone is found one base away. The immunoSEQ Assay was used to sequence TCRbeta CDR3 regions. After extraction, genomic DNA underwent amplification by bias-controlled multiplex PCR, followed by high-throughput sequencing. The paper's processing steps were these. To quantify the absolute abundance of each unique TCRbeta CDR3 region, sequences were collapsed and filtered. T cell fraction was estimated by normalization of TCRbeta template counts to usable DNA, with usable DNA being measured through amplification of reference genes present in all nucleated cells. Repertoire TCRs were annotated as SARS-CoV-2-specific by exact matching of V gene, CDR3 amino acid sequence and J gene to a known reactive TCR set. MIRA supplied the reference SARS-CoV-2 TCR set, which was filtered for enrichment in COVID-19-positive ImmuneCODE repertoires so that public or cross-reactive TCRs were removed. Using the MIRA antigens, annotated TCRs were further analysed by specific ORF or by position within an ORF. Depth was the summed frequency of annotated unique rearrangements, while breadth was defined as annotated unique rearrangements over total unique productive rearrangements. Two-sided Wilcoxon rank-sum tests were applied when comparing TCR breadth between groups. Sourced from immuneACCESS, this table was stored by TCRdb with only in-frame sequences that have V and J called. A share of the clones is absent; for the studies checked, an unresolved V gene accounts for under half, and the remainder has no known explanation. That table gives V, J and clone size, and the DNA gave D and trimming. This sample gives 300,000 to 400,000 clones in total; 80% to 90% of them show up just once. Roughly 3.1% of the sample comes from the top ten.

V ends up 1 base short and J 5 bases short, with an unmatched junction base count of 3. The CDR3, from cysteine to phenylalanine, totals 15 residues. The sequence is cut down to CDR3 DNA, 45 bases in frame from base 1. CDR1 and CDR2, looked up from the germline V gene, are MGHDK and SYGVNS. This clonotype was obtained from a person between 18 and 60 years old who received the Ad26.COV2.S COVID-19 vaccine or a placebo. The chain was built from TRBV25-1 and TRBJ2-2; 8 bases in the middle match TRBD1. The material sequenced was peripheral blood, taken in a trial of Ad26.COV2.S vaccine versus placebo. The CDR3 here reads CASSESQGVTGELFF. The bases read TGTGCCAGCAGTGAATCACAGGGGGTGACCGGGGAGCTGTTTTTT.